A single sample gave rise to the 18 T cell receptor beta chains below, sequenced in a study of T cells in Graves' hyperthyroidism and ophthalmopathy. From RNA transcripts, TCR beta CDR3 regions were amplified. Using the HTBI primer set, a first-round RT-PCR was run on the TCR CDR3. TCRdb processed the multiplex PCR reads anew with MiXCR; each CDR3 protein has one entry. Among hundreds of thousands of distinct CDR3 sequences, about 45% were seen once, and the ten largest hold less than 9%. Sequencing was done on a sample of peripheral blood or thyroid tissue (not recorded which). The receptors derive from an adult man with Graves' disease, either hyperthyroidism or ophthalmopathy (not recorded which).

The chain couples TRBV7-9 to TRBJ2-7; D not certain. Per the germline V gene, CDR1 is SEHNR and CDR2 is FQNEAQ (reference sequence). V dropped 5 bases and J dropped 0 bases, with 14 bases sitting between them. The CDR3 sequence is 15 residues long. The CDR3 coding sequence is TGTGCCAGCAGCCAAGGGTCAGCAGGCTCCTACGAGCAGTACTTC. Protein: CASSQGSAGSYEQYF.

On this clonotype: A much larger clone sits a single nucleotide away, making a read error possible. This chain uses TRBV10-3 with TRBJ2-2; D is unclear. V was trimmed by 11 bases and J by 2 bases, leaving 12 bases between them. The CDR3 extends over 13 amino acids. Germline V gene lookup returns CDR1 ENHRY and CDR2 SYGVKD. The CDR3 protein is CAVQRGNTGELFF. The CDR3 DNA sequence: TGTGCCGTACAGCGAGGAAACACCGGGGAGCTGTTTTTT.

Points on this clonotype: A read error may account for a junction end that differs from germline. This chain links TRBV11-3 with TRBJ2-7; 7 bases align to TRBD2. The V gene's germline CDR1 is SGHNT and CDR2 YENEEA. The CDR3 runs to 16 residues. CDR3 residues: CASNLAGAGVTYEQYF. For the CDR3, the DNA is TGTGCCAGCAACTTAGCTGGGGCGGGAGTCACCTACGAGCAGTACTTC.

As DNA, the CDR3 is TGTGCCAGCAGCCCCTACAGGGAGGACTACGAGCAGTACTTC. It is translated as CASSPYREDYEQYF. The genes are TRBV7-9 and TRBJ2-7; D may match TRBD1 or TRBD2 (6 bases each). The CDR3 spans 14 residues. Trimming stripped 5 bases from V and 3 bases from J, with 14 bases between. Germline V gene lookup returns CDR1 SEHNR and CDR2 FQNEAQ (reference sequence).

The rearrangement links TRBV19 to TRBJ2-1; 7 bases align to TRBD1. There are 13 residues in the CDR3. CDR1 LNHDA and CDR2 SQIVND come from the germline V gene (reference sequence). Losses at the gene ends were 3 bases for V and 6 bases for J; bases not matched to a gene: 2. The chain's CDR3 is CASSMGTVNEQFF. Here the CDR3 DNA reads TGTGCCAGTAGTATGGGGACAGTCAATGAGCAGTTCTTC.

This clonotype occurred many times. The chain combines TRBV24-1 with TRBJ1-2, with D perhaps matching TRBD1 (6 bases). With 4 bases removed from V and 8 bases from J, the gap between germline ends came to 16 bases. The germline V gene has CDR1 KGHDR and CDR2 SFDVKD. The CDR3 contains 14 residues. CDR3 nucleotide sequence: TGTGCCACCAGTGACCACCAGACAGGTTACGGCTACACCTTC. This gives the protein CATSDHQTGYGYTF.

This sequence joins TRBV20-1 and TRBJ1-5; D ambiguous. Germline V gives CDR1 DFQATT, CDR2 SNEGSKA (reference sequence). The CDR3 totals 13 residues. The V gene lost 2 bases and the J gene lost 3 bases, with 8 bases spanning the gap. The chain's CDR3 is CSARKDTNQPQHF. In DNA, the CDR3 is TGCAGTGCTAGAAAAGACACCAATCAGCCCCAGCATTTT.

This clonotype has ten or more counts. CDR3 DNA: TGTGCCAGCAGCTTAGCCCAGGGGGCTACTGAAGCTTTCTTT. Its translation: CASSLAQGATEAFF. This chain joins TRBV7-6 and TRBJ1-1, with TRBD1 identical over 8 bases. This CDR3 region has 14 residues. CDR1 is SGHVS, CDR2 FNYEAQ, per germline. Trimming removed 0 bases from V and 5 bases from J; junction bases left unmatched: 2.

The V and J genes are TRBV7-2 and TRBJ1-1; the D gene is possibly TRBD1 (6 bases). Trimming pared 3 bases from V and 9 bases from J, leaving 20 bases between. This CDR3 spans 15 amino acids. The germline CDR1 and CDR2 sequences are SGHTA and FQGNSA. The CDR3, as DNA: TGTGCCAGCAGCTTGTTACAGGGTGCGGTGGATCAAGCTTTCTTT. This codes for CASSLLQGAVDQAFF. The full variable domain, in which reference TRBV7-2 and TRBJ1-1 provide the parts outside the CDR3, is GAGVSQSPSNKVTEKGKDVELRCDPISGHTALYWYRQSLGQGLEFLIYFQGNSAPDKSGLPSDRFSAERTGGSVSTLTIQRTQQEDSAVYLCASSLLQGAVDQAFFGQGTRLTVV.

The V gene is TRBV7-2, the J gene TRBJ1-3; D might be TRBD1 (5 bases). The CDR3 contains 13 residues. V lost 5 bases and J lost 7, with 12 bases in between. The V gene's germline CDR1 is SGHTA and CDR2 FQGNSA. The DNA of the CDR3 is TGTGCCAGCAGCCCTCGACAGCTGAACACCATATATTTT. Protein: CASSPRQLNTIYF.

This clonotype was found once. A much larger clone differs by one base, so this may be a read error. This rearrangement joins TRBV20-1 to TRBJ2-7; D is undetermined. V was trimmed by 8 bases and J by 6 bases, leaving 14 bases between them. Germline V gene lookup returns CDR1 DFQATT and CDR2 SNEGSKA (reference sequence). The CDR3 is 11 residues long. The CDR3 region has the DNA TGCAGTACTGCACGTACCGGCGAGCAGTACTTC. Its protein is CSTARTGEQYF.

In this sample, this clonotype turned up a few times. The V gene is TRBV20-1, the J gene TRBJ1-2; 7 positions match TRBD1. CDR1 is DFQATT and CDR2 is SNEGSKA in the germline V gene (reference sequence). V dropped 1 base and J dropped 7; count of bases not matched to a gene: 6. There are 13 residues in the CDR3. The CDR3 coding sequence is TGCAGTGCTAGAGGCACAGGGGATTTTGGCTACACCTTC. Translating it yields CSARGTGDFGYTF.

Concerning this clonotype: A much bigger clone sits one base away, suggesting this may be a read error. This chain connects TRBV7-8 to TRBJ2-5; D unclear. The ends were cut back, 3 bases at V and 3 bases at J, with 8 bases in the middle. Per the germline V gene, CDR1 is SGHVS and CDR2 is FQNEAQ. CDR3 length equals 13 residues. This CDR3 reads CASSLDVEETQYF. In DNA form, the CDR3 reads TGTGCCAGCAGCTTGGACGTGGAAGAGACCCAGTACTTC.

This clonotype appeared many times. This chain links TRBV7-9 with TRBJ2-7; D unclear. This CDR3 comprises 12 residues. Germline values: CDR1 SEHNR, CDR2 FQNEAQ (reference sequence). V was trimmed by 8 bases and J by 7 bases, leaving 15 bases between them. The CDR3 reads CASSKERREQYF. Here the CDR3 DNA reads TGTGCCAGCTCTAAGGAACGTCGGGAGCAGTACTTC.

The chain combines TRBV20-1 with TRBJ2-7; the D gene is possibly TRBD1 (7 bases). Germline values: CDR1 DFQATT, CDR2 SNEGSKA (reference sequence). CDR3 length: 13 amino acids. The ends were cut back, 3 bases at V and 3 bases at J, with 12 bases in the middle. DNA for the CDR3: TGCAGTGCTAGGGGGGGACAGAGCTACGAGCAGTACTTC. As protein: CSARGGQSYEQYF.

The V and J genes are TRBV7-6 and TRBJ1-1; D gene unclear. The CDR3 extends over 13 amino acids. Germline lookup yields CDR1 SGHVS and CDR2 FNYEAQ. The V and J ends lost 5 bases and 3 bases respectively, with 10 bases between them. The CDR3: CASSRASDTEAFF. Written as DNA, the CDR3 is TGTGCCAGCAGCCGGGCGTCAGACACTGAAGCTTTCTTT.

This clonotype showed up many times. The chain joins TRBV7-9 to TRBJ2-7; no clear D gene. This CDR3 is 14 amino acids long. The V gene's germline CDR1 is SEHNR and CDR2 FQNEAQ (reference sequence). V lost 4 bases and J lost 4, with 14 bases in between. CDR3 DNA sequence: TGTGCCAGCAGCTCAAAATCCGGACCTTACGAGCAGTACTTC. Its protein is CASSSKSGPYEQYF.

The rearrangement joins TRBV9 to TRBJ1-5, with D uncertain. This CDR3 is built from 20 residues. Trimming pared 1 base from V and 0 bases from J, leaving 23 bases between. Per germline, CDR1 SGDLS and CDR2 YYNGEE. CDR3 sequence (DNA): TGTGCCAGCAGCGTACCCCCCCCCTCTCCCGGGCCCTATAGCAATCAGCCCCAGCATTTT. Translating it yields CASSVPPPSPGPYSNQPQHF.